The clone carrying this TCR beta chain was picked up many times. The antigen remains undetermined. CDR3 size: 16 residues. Germline V gives CDR1 KGHSH, CDR2 LQKENI. V gave up 5 bases and J gave up 9 bases, with 23 bases separating them. This sample is drawn from a study of early T cells in non-severe SARS-CoV-2 infection. Overall study context: Sequencing used unsorted whole-blood bulk RNA, so chains lack pairing. General study findings and limits: VDJdb matching favored anti-spike CD8 responses, missing private and CD4 specificities.

TCRdb itself ran the 5' RACE reads through MiXCR, one entry per CDR3 protein. The table has tens of thousands of distinct CDR3 sequences, 6% to 9.5% seen once; the top ten hold around an eighth. The sample in question was whole blood, obtained at baseline. The rearrangement uses TRBV18 and TRBJ1-5, with D perhaps matching TRBD1 (5 bases). The receptor comes from an adult who was a healthcare worker with PCR-confirmed SARS-CoV-2 infection or an uninfected control (not recorded which). CDR3 protein: CASSSIPDLPGGPQHF. The DNA for the CDR3 is TGTGCCAGCTCATCGATACCGGACCTTCCCGGGGGGCCCCAGCATTTT.